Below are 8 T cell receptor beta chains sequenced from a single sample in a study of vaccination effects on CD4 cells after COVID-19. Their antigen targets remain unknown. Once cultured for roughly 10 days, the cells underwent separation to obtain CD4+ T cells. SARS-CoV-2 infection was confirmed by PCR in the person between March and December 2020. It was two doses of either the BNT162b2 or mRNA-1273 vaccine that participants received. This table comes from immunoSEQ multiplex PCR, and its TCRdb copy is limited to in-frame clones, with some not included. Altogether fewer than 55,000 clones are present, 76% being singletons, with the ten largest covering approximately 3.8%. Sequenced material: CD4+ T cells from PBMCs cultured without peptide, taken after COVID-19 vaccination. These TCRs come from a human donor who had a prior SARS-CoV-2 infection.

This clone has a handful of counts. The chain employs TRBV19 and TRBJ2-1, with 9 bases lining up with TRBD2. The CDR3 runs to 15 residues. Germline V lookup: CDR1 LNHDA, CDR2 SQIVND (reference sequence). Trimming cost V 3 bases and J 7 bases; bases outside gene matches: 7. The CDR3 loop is CASSIRASGTNEQFF. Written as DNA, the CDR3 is TGTGCCAGTAGTATCCGGGCTAGCGGGACTAATGAGCAGTTCTTC. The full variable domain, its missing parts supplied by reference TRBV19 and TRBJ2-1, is DGGITQSPKYLFRKEGQNVTLSCEQNLNHDAMYWYRQDPGQGLRLIYYSQIVNDFQKGDIAEGYSVSREKKESFPLTVTSAQKNPTAFYLCASSIRASGTNEQFFGPGTRLTVL.

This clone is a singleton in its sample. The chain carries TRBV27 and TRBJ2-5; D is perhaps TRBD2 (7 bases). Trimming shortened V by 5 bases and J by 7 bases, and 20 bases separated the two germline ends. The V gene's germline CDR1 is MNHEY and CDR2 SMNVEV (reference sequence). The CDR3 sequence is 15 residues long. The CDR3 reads CASSPRGGTGGTQYF. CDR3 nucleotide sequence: TGTGCCAGCAGTCCCAGGGGAGGGACCGGGGGGACCCAGTACTTC.

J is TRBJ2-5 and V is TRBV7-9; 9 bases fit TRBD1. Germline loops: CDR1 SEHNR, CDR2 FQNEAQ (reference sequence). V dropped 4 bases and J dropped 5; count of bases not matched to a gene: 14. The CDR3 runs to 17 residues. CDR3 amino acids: CASSSNRDRAYSETQYF. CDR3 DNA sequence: TGTGCCAGCAGCTCAAACCGGGACAGGGCTTATAGTGAGACCCAGTACTTC.

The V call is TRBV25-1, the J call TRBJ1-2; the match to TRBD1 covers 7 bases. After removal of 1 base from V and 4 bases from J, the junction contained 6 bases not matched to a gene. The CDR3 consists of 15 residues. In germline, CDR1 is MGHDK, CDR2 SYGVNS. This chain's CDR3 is CASSEWDRESYGYTF. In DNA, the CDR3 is TGTGCCAGCAGTGAATGGGACAGAGAGAGCTATGGCTACACCTTC.

CDR3 nucleotides: TGTGCCAGCAGTGATACAGGGCGTCGAGAGACCCAGTACTTC. Amino acids: CASSDTGRRETQYF. The chain is built from TRBV2 and TRBJ2-5, with TRBD1 as a possible D gene (6 bases). Germline CDR1 SNHLY, CDR2 FYNNEI. Trimming shortened V by 3 bases and J by 4 bases, and 12 bases separated the two germline ends. This CDR3 region has 14 residues.

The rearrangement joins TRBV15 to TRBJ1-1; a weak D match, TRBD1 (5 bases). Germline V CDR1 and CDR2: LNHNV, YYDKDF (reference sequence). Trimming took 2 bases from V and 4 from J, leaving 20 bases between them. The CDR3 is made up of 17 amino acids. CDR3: CATSRYPGRGFGTEAFF. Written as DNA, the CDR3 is TGTGCCACCAGCAGATACCCGGGACGAGGGTTTGGCACTGAAGCTTTCTTT.

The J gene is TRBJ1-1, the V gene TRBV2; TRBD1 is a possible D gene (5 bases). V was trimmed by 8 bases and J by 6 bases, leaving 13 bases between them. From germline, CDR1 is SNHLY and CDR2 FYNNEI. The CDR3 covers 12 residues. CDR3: CASGTRRAEAFF. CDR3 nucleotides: TGTGCCAGCGGGACGCGTAGAGCTGAAGCTTTCTTT.

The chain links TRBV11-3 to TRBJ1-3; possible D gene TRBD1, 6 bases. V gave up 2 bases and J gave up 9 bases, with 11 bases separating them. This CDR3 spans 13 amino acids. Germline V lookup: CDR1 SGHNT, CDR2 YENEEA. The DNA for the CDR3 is TGTGCCAGCAGCTTATCCGGACAGCCCACCATATATTTT. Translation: CASSLSGQPTIYF.